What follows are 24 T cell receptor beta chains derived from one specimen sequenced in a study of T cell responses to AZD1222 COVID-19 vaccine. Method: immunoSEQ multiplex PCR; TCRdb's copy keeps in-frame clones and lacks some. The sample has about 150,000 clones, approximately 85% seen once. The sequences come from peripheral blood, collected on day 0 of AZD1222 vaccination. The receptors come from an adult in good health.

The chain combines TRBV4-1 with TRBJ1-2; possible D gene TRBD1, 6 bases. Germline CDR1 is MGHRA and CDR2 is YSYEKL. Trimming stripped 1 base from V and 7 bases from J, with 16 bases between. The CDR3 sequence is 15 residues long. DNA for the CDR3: TGCGCCAGCAGCCAAGGAGGAACAGGGTGGGGTGGCTACACCTTC. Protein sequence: CASSQGGTGWGGYTF.

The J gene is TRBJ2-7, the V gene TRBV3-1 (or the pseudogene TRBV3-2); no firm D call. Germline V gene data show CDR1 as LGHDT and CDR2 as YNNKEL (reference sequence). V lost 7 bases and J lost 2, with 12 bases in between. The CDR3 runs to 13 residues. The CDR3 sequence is CASTPSGAYEQYF. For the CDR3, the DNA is TGTGCCAGCACCCCCAGTGGGGCCTACGAGCAGTACTTC.

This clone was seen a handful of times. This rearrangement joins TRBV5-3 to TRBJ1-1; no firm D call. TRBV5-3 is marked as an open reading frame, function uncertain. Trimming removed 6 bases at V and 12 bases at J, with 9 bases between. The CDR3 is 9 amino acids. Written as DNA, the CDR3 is TGTGCCAGAACCCAGAAACCTTTCTTT. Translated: CARTQKPFF.

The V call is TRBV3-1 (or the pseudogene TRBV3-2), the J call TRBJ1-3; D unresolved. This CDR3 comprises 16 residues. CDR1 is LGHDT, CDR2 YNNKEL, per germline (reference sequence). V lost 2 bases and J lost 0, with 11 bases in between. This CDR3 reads CASSQTTSSSGNTIYF. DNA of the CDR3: TGTGCCAGCAGCCAAACCACATCGAGCTCTGGAAACACCATATATTTT.

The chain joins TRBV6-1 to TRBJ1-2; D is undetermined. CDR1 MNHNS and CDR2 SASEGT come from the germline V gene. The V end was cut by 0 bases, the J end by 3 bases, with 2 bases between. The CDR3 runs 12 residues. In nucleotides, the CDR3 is TGTGCCAGCAGTGAAGCGGACTATGGCTACACCTTC. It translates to CASSEADYGYTF.

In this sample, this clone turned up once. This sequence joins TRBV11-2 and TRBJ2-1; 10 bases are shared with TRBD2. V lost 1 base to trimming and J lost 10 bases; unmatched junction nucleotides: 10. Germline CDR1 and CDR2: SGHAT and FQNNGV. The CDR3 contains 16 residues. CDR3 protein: CASSLVALAGAGEQFF. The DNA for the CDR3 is TGTGCCAGCAGCTTAGTGGCGCTAGCGGGGGCGGGGGAGCAGTTCTTC. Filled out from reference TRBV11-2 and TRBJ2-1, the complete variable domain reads EAGVAQSPRYKIIEKRQSVAFWCNPISGHATLYWYQQILGQGPKLLIQFQNNGVVDDSQLPKDRFSAERLKGVDSTLKIQPAKLEDSAVYLCASSLVALAGAGEQFFGPGTRLTVL.

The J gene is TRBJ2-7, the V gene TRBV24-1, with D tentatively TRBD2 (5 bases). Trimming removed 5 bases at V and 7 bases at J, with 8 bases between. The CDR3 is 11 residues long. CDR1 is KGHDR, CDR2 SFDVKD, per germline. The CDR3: CATSAAEEQYF. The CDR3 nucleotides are TGTGCCACCAGTGCAGCGGAGGAGCAGTACTTC.

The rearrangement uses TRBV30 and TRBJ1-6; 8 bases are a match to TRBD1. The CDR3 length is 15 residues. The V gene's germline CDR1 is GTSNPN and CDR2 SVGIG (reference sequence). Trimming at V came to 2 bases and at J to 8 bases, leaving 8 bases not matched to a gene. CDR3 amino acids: CAWSPRTGNYSPLHF. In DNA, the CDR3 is TGTGCCTGGAGTCCTCGGACAGGGAATTATTCACCCCTCCACTTT.

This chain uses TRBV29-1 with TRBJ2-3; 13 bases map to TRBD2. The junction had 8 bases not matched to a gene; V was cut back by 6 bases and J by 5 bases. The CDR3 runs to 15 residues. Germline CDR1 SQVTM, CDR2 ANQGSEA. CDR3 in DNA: TGCAGCGTGGATGGGACTAGCGGGGCGTTAGATACGCAGTATTTT. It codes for CSVDGTSGALDTQYF.

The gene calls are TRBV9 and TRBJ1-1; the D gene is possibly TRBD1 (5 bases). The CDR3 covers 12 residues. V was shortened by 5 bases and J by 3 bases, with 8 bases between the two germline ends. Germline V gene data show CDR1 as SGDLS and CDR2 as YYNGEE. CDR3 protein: CASSGGDTEAFF. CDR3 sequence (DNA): TGTGCCAGCAGTGGAGGGGACACTGAAGCTTTCTTT.

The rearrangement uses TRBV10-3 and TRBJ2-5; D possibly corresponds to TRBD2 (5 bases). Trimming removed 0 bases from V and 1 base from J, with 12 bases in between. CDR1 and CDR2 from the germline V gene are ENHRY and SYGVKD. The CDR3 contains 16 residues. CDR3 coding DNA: TGTGCCATCAGTGAGTCGTGGGGAGAGGGCCAAGAGACCCAGTACTTC. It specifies CAISESWGEGQETQYF.

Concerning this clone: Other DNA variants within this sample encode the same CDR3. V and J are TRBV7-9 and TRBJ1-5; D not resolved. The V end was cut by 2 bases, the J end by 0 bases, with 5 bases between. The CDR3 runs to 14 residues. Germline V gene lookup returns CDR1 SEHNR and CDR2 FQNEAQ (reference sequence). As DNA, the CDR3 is TGTGCCAGCAGCTTATCGGTTAGCAATCAGCCCCAGCATTTT. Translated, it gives CASSLSVSNQPQHF.

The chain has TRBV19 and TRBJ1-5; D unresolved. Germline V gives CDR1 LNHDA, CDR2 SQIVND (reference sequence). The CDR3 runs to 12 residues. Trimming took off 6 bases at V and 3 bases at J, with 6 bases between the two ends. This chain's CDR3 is CASRVNNQPQHF. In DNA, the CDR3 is TGTGCCAGTAGGGTAAACAATCAGCCCCAGCATTTT.

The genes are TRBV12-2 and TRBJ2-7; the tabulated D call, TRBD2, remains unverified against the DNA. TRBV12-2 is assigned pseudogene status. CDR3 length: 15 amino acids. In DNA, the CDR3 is TGTGCAAGTCGCTTACCTCGCGGGGGGCACTACGAGCAGTACTTC. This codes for CASRLPRGGHYEQYF.

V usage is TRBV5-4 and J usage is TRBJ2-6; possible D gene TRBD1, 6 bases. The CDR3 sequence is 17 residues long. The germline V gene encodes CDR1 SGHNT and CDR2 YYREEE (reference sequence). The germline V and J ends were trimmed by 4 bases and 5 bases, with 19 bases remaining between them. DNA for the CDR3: TGTGCCAGCAGCCCCCGGGACACTCAATTGAGGGCCAACGTCCTGACTTTC. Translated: CASSPRDTQLRANVLTF.

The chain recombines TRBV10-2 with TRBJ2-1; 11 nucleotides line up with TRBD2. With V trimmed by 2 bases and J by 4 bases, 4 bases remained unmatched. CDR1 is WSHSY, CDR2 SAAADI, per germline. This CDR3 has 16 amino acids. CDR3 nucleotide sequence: TGCGCCAGCAGTGAGACTAGCGGGAGTCTATACAATGAGCAGTTCTTC. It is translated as CASSETSGSLYNEQFF.

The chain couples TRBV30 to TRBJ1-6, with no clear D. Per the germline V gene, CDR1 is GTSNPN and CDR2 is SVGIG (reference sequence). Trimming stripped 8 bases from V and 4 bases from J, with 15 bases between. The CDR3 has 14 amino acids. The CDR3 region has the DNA TGTGCCAGGACTGAAAGGGCTTATAATTCACCCCTCCACTTT. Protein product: CARTERAYNSPLHF.

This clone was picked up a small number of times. CDR3 residues: CASRPGTSGGEQFF. CDR3 DNA sequence: TGTGCCAGCAGACCCGGGACTAGCGGGGGGGAGCAGTTCTTC. J is TRBJ2-1 and V is TRBV11-3, with 15 positions matching TRBD2. The length of the CDR3 is 14 residues. After removal of 6 bases from V and 10 bases from J, the junction contained 4 bases not matched to a gene. CDR1 and CDR2 (germline): SGHNT, YENEEA.

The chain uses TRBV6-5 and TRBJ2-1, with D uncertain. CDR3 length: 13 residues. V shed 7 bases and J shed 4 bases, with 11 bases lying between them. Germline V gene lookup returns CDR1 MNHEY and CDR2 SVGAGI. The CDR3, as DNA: TGTGCCAGCAACTGGTTTACTTACAATGAGCAGTTCTTC. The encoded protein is CASNWFTYNEQFF.

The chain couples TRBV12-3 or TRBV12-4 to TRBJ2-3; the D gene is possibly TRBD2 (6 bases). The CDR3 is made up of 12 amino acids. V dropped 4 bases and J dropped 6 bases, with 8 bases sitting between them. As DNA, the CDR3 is TGTGCCAGCAGTTGGGACTTCGATACGCAGTATTTT. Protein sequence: CASSWDFDTQYF.

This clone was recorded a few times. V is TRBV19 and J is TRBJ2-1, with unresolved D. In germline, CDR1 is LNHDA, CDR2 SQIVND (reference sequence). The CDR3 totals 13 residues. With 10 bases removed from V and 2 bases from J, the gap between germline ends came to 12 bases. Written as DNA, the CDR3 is TGTGCCACCAATAGCCGGACCTACAATGAGCAGTTCTTC. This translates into CATNSRTYNEQFF.

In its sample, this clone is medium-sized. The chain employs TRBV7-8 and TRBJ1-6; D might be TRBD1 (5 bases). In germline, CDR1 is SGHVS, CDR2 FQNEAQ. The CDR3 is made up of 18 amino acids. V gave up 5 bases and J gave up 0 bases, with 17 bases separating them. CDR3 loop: CASSVPLTASSYNSPLHF. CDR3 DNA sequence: TGTGCCAGCAGCGTGCCCCTGACAGCGAGCTCCTATAATTCACCCCTCCACTTT.

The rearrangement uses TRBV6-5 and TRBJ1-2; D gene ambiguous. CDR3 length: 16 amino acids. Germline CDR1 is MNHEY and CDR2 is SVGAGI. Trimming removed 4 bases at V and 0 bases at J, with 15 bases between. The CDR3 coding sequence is TGTGCCAGCAGTTTACCCATGTATCAAGCTAACTATGGCTACACCTTC. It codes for CASSLPMYQANYGYTF.

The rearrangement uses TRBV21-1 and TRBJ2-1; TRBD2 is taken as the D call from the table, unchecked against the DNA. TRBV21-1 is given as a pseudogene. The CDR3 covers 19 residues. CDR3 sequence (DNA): TGTGCCAGCAGTTGCGGGACTAGCGGGTCGGGGACCTCCTACAATGAGCAGTTCTTC. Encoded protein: CASSCGTSGSGTSYNEQFF.